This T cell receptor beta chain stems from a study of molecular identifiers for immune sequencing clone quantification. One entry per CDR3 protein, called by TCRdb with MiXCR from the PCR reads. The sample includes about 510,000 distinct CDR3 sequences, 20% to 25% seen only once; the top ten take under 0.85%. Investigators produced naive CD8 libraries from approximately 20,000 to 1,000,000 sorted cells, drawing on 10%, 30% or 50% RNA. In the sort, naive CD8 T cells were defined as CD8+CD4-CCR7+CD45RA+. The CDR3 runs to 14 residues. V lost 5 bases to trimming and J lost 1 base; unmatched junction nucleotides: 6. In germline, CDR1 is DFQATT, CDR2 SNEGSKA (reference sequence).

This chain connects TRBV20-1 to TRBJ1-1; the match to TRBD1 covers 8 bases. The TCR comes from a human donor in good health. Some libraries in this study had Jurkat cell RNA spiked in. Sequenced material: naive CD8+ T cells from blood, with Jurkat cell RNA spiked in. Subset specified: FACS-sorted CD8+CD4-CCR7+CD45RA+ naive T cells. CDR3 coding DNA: TGCAGTGCTCTCAGGACAGGGACGAACACTGAAGCTTTCTTT. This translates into CSALRTGTNTEAFF.